Following are 20 T cell receptor beta chains from one sample sequenced in a study of blood T cell repertoires in COVID-19. Profiled with immunoSEQ multiplex PCR; TCRdb holds only in-frame clones, not every one. The table includes about 260,000 clones, around four fifths detected once. Sequenced material: PBMCs or T cells enriched from blood (not recorded which). The receptors here all came from a man aged 30 to 39 with acute COVID-19.

V is TRBV28 and J is TRBJ1-1; D gene unclear. CDR1 is MDHEN, CDR2 SYDVKM, per germline. The CDR3 runs to 13 residues. Between the trimmed V and J ends, which lost 3 bases and 3 bases, there was a span of 8 bases. As DNA, the CDR3 is TGTGCCAGCAGTTTTAACGGGGACACTGAAGCTTTCTTT. Its protein is CASSFNGDTEAFF.

The chain couples TRBV28 to TRBJ1-1; D possibly corresponds to TRBD1 (6 bases). This CDR3 region has 16 residues. Germline CDR1 is MDHEN and CDR2 is SYDVKM. The V end was cut by 3 bases, the J end by 0 bases, with 14 bases between. The CDR3 coding sequence is TGTGCCAGCAGTTTTCGACGAGGGACAATGAACACTGAAGCTTTCTTT. Translated, it gives CASSFRRGTMNTEAFF.

CDR3 in DNA: TGTGCCAGCAGCCGAGGGACAGACTCTGGAAACACCATATATTTT. The encoded protein is CASSRGTDSGNTIYF. The chain has TRBV4-2 and TRBJ1-3; the match to TRBD1 covers 7 bases. After removal of 4 bases from V and 0 bases from J, the junction contained 3 bases not matched to a gene. The CDR3 loop spans 15 amino acids. Germline loops: CDR1 LGHNA, CDR2 YNFKEQ.

The chain joins TRBV2 to TRBJ2-7, with D perhaps TRBD1 (6 bases). This CDR3 comprises 13 residues. Trimming shortened V by 5 bases and J by 1 base, and 9 bases separated the two germline ends. Per the germline V gene, CDR1 is SNHLY and CDR2 is FYNNEI. CDR3 bases: TGTGCCAGCAGTTCCGGGACATCCTACGAGCAGTACGTC. Translation gives CASSSGTSYEQYV.

The V gene is TRBV7-6, the J gene TRBJ1-3; tentative D call: TRBD1 (5 bases). CDR1 is SGHVS and CDR2 is FNYEAQ in the germline V gene. The CDR3 runs to 16 residues. Trimming shortened V by 5 bases and J by 4 bases, and 18 bases separated the two germline ends. The CDR3 region is CASSGTEGARGNTIYF. CDR3 DNA: TGTGCCAGCAGCGGGACTGAAGGGGCGCGGGGAAACACCATATATTTT.

This clone was seen more than once but under ten times. The chain recombines TRBV7-9 with TRBJ2-7; possible D gene TRBD2, 5 bases. The CDR3 spans 11 residues. V lost 10 bases to trimming and J lost 5 bases, with 12 bases between them. Germline loops: CDR1 SEHNR, CDR2 FQNEAQ (reference sequence). This CDR3 reads CATGVADEQYV. For the CDR3, the DNA is TGTGCCACCGGGGTAGCCGACGAGCAGTACGTC.

V and J are TRBV18 and TRBJ2-3, with TRBD2 matching over 8 bases. V lost 3 bases, J lost 3 bases, and 8 bases stayed unmatched. CDR3 size: 16 residues. Per the germline V gene, CDR1 is KGHSH and CDR2 is LQKENI. DNA for the CDR3: TGTGCCAGCTCACCTAGTGCCGCGGGAGGTACAGATACGCAGTATTTT. Its protein product is CASSPSAAGGTDTQYF.

The rearrangement uses TRBV6-5 and TRBJ1-4; D unresolved. Germline V CDR1 and CDR2: MNHEY, SVGAGI. V was trimmed by 7 bases and J by 8 bases, leaving 5 bases between them. CDR3 length: 10 amino acids. The CDR3 sequence is CASTGEKLFF. CDR3 coding DNA: TGTGCCAGCACGGGGGAAAAACTGTTTTTT.

The rearrangement joins TRBV6-5 to TRBJ1-2; 7 bases are shared with TRBD1. The CDR3 has 14 amino acids. After removal of 7 bases from V and 2 bases from J, the junction contained 7 bases not matched to a gene. The germline CDR1 and CDR2 sequences are MNHEY and SVGAGI. The CDR3 loop reads CASTNQGGNYGYTF. CDR3 coding DNA: TGTGCCAGCACGAACCAGGGGGGCAACTATGGCTACACCTTC.

V is TRBV7-6 and J is TRBJ2-1; D remains unclear. The germline V gene has CDR1 SGHVS and CDR2 FNYEAQ. The CDR3 length is 13 residues. V dropped 3 bases and J dropped 9 bases, with 12 bases sitting between them. This CDR3 reads CASSLATPGEQFF. The CDR3 DNA reads as TGTGCCAGCAGCTTGGCGACGCCAGGTGAGCAGTTCTTC.

The V gene is TRBV5-1, the J gene TRBJ2-1; TRBD2 matches at 13 bases. This CDR3 is built from 17 residues. V shed 3 bases, J shed 8 bases, and the junction held 11 bases outside the gene matches. CDR1 is SGHRS, CDR2 YFSETQ, per germline. CDR3 sequence: CASSWGLAGPPIDEQFF. DNA for the CDR3: TGCGCCAGCAGCTGGGGACTAGCGGGGCCACCCATCGATGAGCAGTTCTTC.

The chain uses TRBV5-8 and TRBJ2-5; 9 nucleotides match TRBD2. Germline assignment: CDR1 SGHTS and CDR2 YDEGEE. Unmatched junction bases numbered 5, after V lost 5 bases and J lost 3 bases. The CDR3 is made up of 14 amino acids. CDR3 protein: CASSQGLAKETQYF. CDR3 DNA sequence: TGTGCCAGCAGTCAGGGACTAGCAAAAGAGACCCAGTACTTC.

The chain is built from TRBV28 and TRBJ1-4; 8 bases fit TRBD1. Germline V gene lookup returns CDR1 MDHEN and CDR2 SYDVKM. The CDR3 length is 17 residues. The V and J ends lost 4 bases and 1 base, in that order; junction bases with no gene match: 8. The CDR3, as DNA: TGTGCCAGCAGTTCCCAGGGGGCCTATGGAACTAATGAAAAACTGTTTTTT. This codes for CASSSQGAYGTNEKLFF. The variable domain in full, completed from reference TRBV28 and TRBJ1-4, reads DVKVTQSSRYLVKRTGEKVFLECVQDMDHENMFWYRQDPGLGLRLIYFSYDVKMKEKGDIPEGYSVSREKKERFSLILESASTNQTSMYLCASSSQGAYGTNEKLFFGSGTQLSVL.

The CDR3 nucleotides read TGTGCCAGCAGCGAAGGGGGGCCCAACACCGGGGAGCTGTTTTTT. Its protein is CASSEGGPNTGELFF. This rearrangement joins TRBV3-1 (or the pseudogene TRBV3-2) to TRBJ2-2; either TRBD1 or TRBD2 may fit D (6 bases each). The CDR3 is 15 amino acids. The V end lost 5 bases, the J end lost 2 bases, and 12 bases lay between the germline ends. Germline values: CDR1 LGHDT, CDR2 YNNKEL (reference sequence).

The chain carries TRBV19 and TRBJ1-1; D remains unclear. The CDR3 length is 12 residues. The germline V gene encodes CDR1 LNHDA and CDR2 SQIVND (reference sequence). Trimming removed 3 bases from V and 5 bases from J, with 7 bases in between. CDR3 sequence (DNA): TGTGCCAGTAGTATCAGCAGGACTGAAGCTTTCTTT. Translation: CASSISRTEAFF.

The rearrangement uses TRBV19 and TRBJ1-2; 10 bases match TRBD1. This CDR3 comprises 15 residues. The J segment lost 8 bases and the V segment lost 5 bases, leaving 11 bases of the junction unmatched. Germline-derived CDR1 and CDR2 are LNHDA and SQIVND (reference sequence). The CDR3 loop reads CASSPSGTGAIGYTF. Written as DNA, the CDR3 is TGTGCCAGTAGTCCTTCCGGGACAGGGGCGATCGGCTACACCTTC.

The V call is TRBV21-1, the J call TRBJ2-2; the D call TRBD2 from the table was never checked on the DNA. TRBV21-1 is marked as a pseudogene. The CDR3 extends over 14 amino acids. The CDR3 DNA reads TGTGCCAGCAGCGCAGTCAAGGAGACCGGGGAGCTGTTTTTT. Residues: CASSAVKETGELFF.

V usage is TRBV6-5 and J usage is TRBJ2-7, with 7 bases that match TRBD2. The CDR3 is 14 amino acids. Germline-derived CDR1 and CDR2 are MNHEY and SVGAGI. Trimming removed 1 base from V and 4 bases from J; junction bases left unmatched: 4. The CDR3 DNA reads TGTGCCAGCAGTTACTTGGGACTACAATACGAGCAGTACGTC. Its translation is CASSYLGLQYEQYV.

The chain uses TRBV5-1 and TRBJ2-3; TRBD2 might be the D (6 bases). The germline V gene encodes CDR1 SGHRS and CDR2 YFSETQ. This CDR3 is 14 amino acids long. V lost 0 bases to trimming and J lost 2 bases, with 7 bases between them. As DNA, the CDR3 is TGCGCCAGCAGCTTGGCTAGCGACACAGATACGCAGTATTTT. It yields the protein CASSLASDTDTQYF. The whole variable domain, remainder taken from reference TRBV5-1 and TRBJ2-3, is KAGVTQTPRYLIKTRGQQVTLSCSPISGHRSVSWYQQTPGQGLQFLFEYFSETQRNKGNFPGRFSGRQFSNSRSEMNVSTLELGDSALYLCASSLASDTDTQYFGPGTRLTVL.

The chain joins TRBV9 to TRBJ2-1; TRBD1 is a possible D gene (6 bases). Germline V lookup: CDR1 SGDLS, CDR2 YYNGEE. The ends were cut back, 3 bases at V and 8 bases at J, with 15 bases in the middle. This CDR3 contains 14 residues. CDR3: CASSASQGRDEQFF. The CDR3 bases are TGTGCCAGCAGCGCCTCACAGGGTCGGGATGAGCAGTTCTTC.